This T cell receptor (beta chain) derives from a study of shared clonotypes between healthy human individuals. This clone was picked up one time. Clones were sequenced by immunoSEQ multiplex PCR, and TCRdb holds only the in-frame ones, with some missing. Of about 2.4 million clones listed, approximately 94% are singletons. The CDR3 runs 13 residues. Germline CDR1 and CDR2: LNHDA and SQIVND (reference sequence). Trimming left V 5 bases short and J 3 bases short, with 11 bases between. The receptor comes from a young man in good health. Some clones in this sample may be carry-over from other donors' samples. The genes are TRBV19 and TRBJ2-7; the D gene is possibly TRBD1 (5 bases). Sequenced material: naive CD4+ T cells from PBMCs. Noted subset: CD45RA+ positively selected. CDR3 coding DNA: TGTGCCAGTAGTTCCAGGGATCTCTACGAGCAGTACTTC. Translation gives CASSSRDLYEQYF.